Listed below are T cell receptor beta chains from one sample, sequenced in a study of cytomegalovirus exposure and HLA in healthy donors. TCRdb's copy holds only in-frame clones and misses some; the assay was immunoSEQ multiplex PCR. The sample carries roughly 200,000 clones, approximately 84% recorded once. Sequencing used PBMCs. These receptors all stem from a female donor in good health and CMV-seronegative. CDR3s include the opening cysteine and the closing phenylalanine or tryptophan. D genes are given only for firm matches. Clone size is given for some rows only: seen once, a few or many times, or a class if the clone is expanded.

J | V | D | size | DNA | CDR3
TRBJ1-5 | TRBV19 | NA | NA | TGTGCCAGTAATGAGGGTATCGGCAATCAGCCCCAGCATTTT | CASNEGIGNQPQHF
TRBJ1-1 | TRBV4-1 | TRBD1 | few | TGCGCCAGCAGCCAAGGGGACAGGGCGAGCACTGAAGCTTTCTTT | CASSQGDRASTEAFF
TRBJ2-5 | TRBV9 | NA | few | TGTGCCAGCAGCGTTAGTGCGCTGGAGACCCAGTACTTC | CASSVSALETQYF
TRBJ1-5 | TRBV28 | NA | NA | TGTGCCAGCAGCCCCGGGGGTCCGCAGCCCCAGCATTTT | CASSPGGPQPQHF
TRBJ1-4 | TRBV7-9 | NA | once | TGTGCCAGCAGCTTAGGTACAGGTTCAAATGAAAAACTGTTTTTT | CASSLGTGSNEKLFF
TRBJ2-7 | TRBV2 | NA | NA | TGTGCCAGCAGTGAAAGGGGGTCCTACGAGCAGTACTTC | CASSERGSYEQYF
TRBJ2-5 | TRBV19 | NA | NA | TGTGCCAGTAGGCAGGGGGAGACCCAGTACTTC | CASRQGETQYF
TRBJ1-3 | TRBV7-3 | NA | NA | TGTGCCAGCAGCTTAAGCCAGGGAAACACCATATATTTT | CASSLSQGNTIYF
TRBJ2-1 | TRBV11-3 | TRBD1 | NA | TGTGCCAGCAGCACCATTACGGGACAGGGAAGCAATGAGCAGTTCTTC | CASSTITGQGSNEQFF
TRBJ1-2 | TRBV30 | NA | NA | TGTGCCTGGAGTGCTAGGACCTTTAGCGGGGGCTACACCTTC | CAWSARTFSGGYTF
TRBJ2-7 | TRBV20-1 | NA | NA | TGCAGTGCCCCCGACAGCTACGAGCAGTACTTC | CSAPDSYEQYF
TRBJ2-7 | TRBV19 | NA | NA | TGTGCCAGTAGTGTCACCGGGACAATTTCCTACGAGCAGTACTTC | CASSVTGTISYEQYF
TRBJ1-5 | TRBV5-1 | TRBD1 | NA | TGCGCCAGCAGCTTGGGAGGGGGCGCGGGCAATCAGCCCCAGCATTTT | CASSLGGGAGNQPQHF
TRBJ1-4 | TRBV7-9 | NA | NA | TGTTCCAGCAGCTTAGCGCGGGAGGTATCGGGTGAAAAACTGTTTTTT | CSSSLAREVSGEKLFF
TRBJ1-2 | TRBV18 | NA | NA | TGTGCCAGCTCACTCTTCGAGCGGGGAGATGGCTACACCTTC | CASSLFERGDGYTF
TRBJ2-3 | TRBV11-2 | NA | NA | TGTGCCAGCAGCTTAGTTCTCGGGGTCGATACGCAGTATTTT | CASSLVLGVDTQYF
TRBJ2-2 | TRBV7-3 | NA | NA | TGTGCCAGCAGGCCGCAAGGGGCCGGGGAGCTGTTTTTT | CASRPQGAGELFF
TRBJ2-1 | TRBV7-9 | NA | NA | TGTGCCAGCAGCTTTACCTCGCAGGGTGAGCAGTTCTTC | CASSFTSQGEQFF
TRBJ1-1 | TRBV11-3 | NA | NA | TGTGCCAGCAGCTCTGGAGGTACTTTGAACACTGAAGCTTTCTTT | CASSSGGTLNTEAFF
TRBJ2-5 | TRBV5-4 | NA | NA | TGTGCCAGCAGCTTGCTGGAGGGGGAGACCCAGTACTTC | CASSLLEGETQYF
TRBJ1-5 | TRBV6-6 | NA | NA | TGTGCCAGCAGTTACTCGGAAGGGGCACAGCAGCCCCAGCATTTT | CASSYSEGAQQPQHF
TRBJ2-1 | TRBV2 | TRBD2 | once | TGTGCCAGCACTGGACTAGCGGGGGACGGTGAGCAGTTCTTC | CASTGLAGDGEQFF
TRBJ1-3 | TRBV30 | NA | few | TGTGCCTGGAGTCCGGAAAGGGAGCTAACTGGAAACACCATATATTTT | CAWSPERELTGNTIYF
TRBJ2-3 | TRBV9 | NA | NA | TGTGCCAGCAGCGTAGGGGCTACCTCGCCAGATACGCAGTATTTT | CASSVGATSPDTQYF
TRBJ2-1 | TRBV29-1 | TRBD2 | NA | TGCAGCGTTGAAAAAGCTAGCGGGAAGTACAATGAGCAGTTCTTC | CSVEKASGKYNEQFF
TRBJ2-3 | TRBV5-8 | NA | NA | TGTGCCAGCAGCTTGAACTTGGCGTCCGGGAGTGGGGATACGCAGTATTTT | CASSLNLASGSGDTQYF
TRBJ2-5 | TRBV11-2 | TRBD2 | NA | TGTGCCAGCAGCTCCGGGGCTAGCGGGAGTCGAGAGACCCAGTACTTC | CASSSGASGSRETQYF
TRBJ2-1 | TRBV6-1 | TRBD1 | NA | TGTGCCAGCGATGGACAGGGTAAATATGAGCAGTTCTTC | CASDGQGKYEQFF